This T cell receptor (beta chain) was recorded in a study of control samples from healthy donors and cancer patients. Trimming cost V 8 bases and J 0 bases, with 11 bases left between them. The CDR3 extends over 14 amino acids. Germline lookup yields CDR1 MNHNY and CDR2 SVGAGI (reference sequence). TCRdb's copy holds only in-frame clones and misses some; the assay was immunoSEQ multiplex PCR. The repertoire holds about 160,000 clones, with around 96% as singletons. Sequencing was performed on blood. This receptor was identified in a woman younger than 45 in good health. The chain has TRBV6-6 and TRBJ1-5; D is ambiguous. CDR3 sequence: CASLSRYSNQPQHF. The DNA of the CDR3 is TGTGCCAGCCTGTCTCGGTATAGCAATCAGCCCCAGCATTTT.